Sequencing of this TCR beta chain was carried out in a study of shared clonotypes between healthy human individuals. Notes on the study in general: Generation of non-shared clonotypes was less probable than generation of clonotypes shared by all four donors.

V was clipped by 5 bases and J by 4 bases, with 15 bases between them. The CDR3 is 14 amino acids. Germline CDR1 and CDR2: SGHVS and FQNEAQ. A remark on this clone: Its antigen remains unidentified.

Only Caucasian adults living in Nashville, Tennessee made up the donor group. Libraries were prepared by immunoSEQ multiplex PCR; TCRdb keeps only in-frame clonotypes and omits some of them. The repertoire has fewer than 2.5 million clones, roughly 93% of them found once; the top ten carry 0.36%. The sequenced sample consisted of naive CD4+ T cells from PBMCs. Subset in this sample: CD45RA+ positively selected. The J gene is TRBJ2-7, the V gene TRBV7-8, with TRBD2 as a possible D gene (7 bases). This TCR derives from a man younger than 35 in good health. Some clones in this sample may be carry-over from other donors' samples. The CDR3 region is CASSHREGGYEQYF. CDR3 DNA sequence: TGTGCCAGCAGCCACAGGGAGGGGGGATACGAGCAGTACTTC.